This passage covers 14 T cell receptor beta chains from one sample sequenced in a study of OX40 agonist ivuxolimab in advanced cancers. Assay used: immunoSEQ multiplex PCR; TCRdb lists only in-frame clones, some missing. The sample shows some 76,000 clones, 80% to 95% of them seen only once. The sample consisted of CD4+ or CD8+ T cells sorted from blood, taken in a trial of the OX40 agonist ivuxolimab. The receptors derive from an adult with an advanced solid tumor such as melanoma, head and neck, liver or kidney cancer.

The chain recombines TRBV9 with TRBJ2-3; no firm D call. CDR1 and CDR2 from the germline V gene are SGDLS and YYNGEE. The CDR3 loop spans 18 amino acids. Trimming took off 5 bases at V and 2 bases at J, with 24 bases between the two ends. The CDR3 sequence: CASRDELGQLPFTDTQYF. In nucleotides, the CDR3 is TGTGCCAGCAGGGACGAACTCGGGCAGCTACCCTTCACAGATACGCAGTATTTT.

This chain uses TRBV7-6 with TRBJ2-3; 9 bases align to TRBD1. V was clipped by 4 bases and J by 3 bases; unmatched bases: 11. Germline V CDR1 and CDR2: SGHVS, FNYEAQ. There are 17 residues in the CDR3. CDR3 bases: TGTGCCAGCAGCTCATACAGGGGGCAGGGAGGAACAGATACGCAGTATTTT. It encodes CASSSYRGQGGTDTQYF.

The chain uses TRBV7-2 and TRBJ1-2; 7 nucleotides agree with TRBD1. V lost 7 bases and J lost 4; bases outside the gene matches: 0. Germline V gene data show CDR1 as SGHTA and CDR2 as FQGNSA. The CDR3 loop spans 11 amino acids. The CDR3 loop is CASTGGYGYTF. As DNA, the CDR3 is TGTGCCAGCACAGGGGGCTATGGCTACACCTTC.

The V call is TRBV7-9, the J call TRBJ1-1; D remains unclear. Looked up from germline, CDR1 is SEHNR and CDR2 is FQNEAQ (reference sequence). The CDR3 extends over 12 amino acids. With 7 bases removed from V and 4 bases from J, the gap between germline ends came to 10 bases. CDR3 in amino acids: CASIGPITEAFF. The CDR3, as DNA: TGTGCCAGCATAGGGCCGATCACTGAAGCTTTCTTT. Variable domain in full (rest from reference TRBV7-9 and TRBJ1-1): DTGVSQNPRHKITKRGQNVTFRCDPISEHNRLYWYRQTLGQGPEFLTYFQNEAQLEKSRLLSDRFSAERPKGSFSTLEIQRTEQGDSAMYLCASIGPITEAFFGQGTRLTVV.

The chain carries TRBV10-1 and TRBJ1-1; unclear D gene. CDR1 is WNHNN and CDR2 is SYGVQD in the germline V gene (reference sequence). V lost 5 bases to trimming and J lost 1 base, with 14 bases between them. CDR3 length: 15 amino acids. DNA of the CDR3: TGCGCCAGCAGTCCCTTGGAGGGTCCGAACACTGAAGCTTTCTTT. The encoded protein is CASSPLEGPNTEAFF.

The V call is TRBV12-5, the J call TRBJ1-1, with D possibly matching TRBD1 (6 bases). This CDR3 is built from 14 residues. Trimming removed 1 base from V and 5 bases from J, with 11 bases in between. Germline V gives CDR1 LGHNT, CDR2 FRNRAP. Here the CDR3 DNA reads TGTGCTAGTGGTTTGGAAGGGGGTGCGACTGAAGCTTTCTTT. Translating gives CASGLEGGATEAFF.

The chain combines TRBV7-9 with TRBJ2-3; D is unclear. This CDR3 region has 13 residues. The V gene lost 7 bases and the J gene lost 0 bases, with 8 bases spanning the gap. Per the germline V gene, CDR1 is SEHNR and CDR2 is FQNEAQ (reference sequence). CDR3 in amino acids: CASIPRSTDTQYF. The CDR3, as DNA: TGTGCCAGCATACCCCGTAGCACAGATACGCAGTATTTT.

The chain is built from TRBV11-3 and TRBJ2-6, with D perhaps matching TRBD2 (6 bases). With 5 bases removed from V and 2 bases from J, the gap between germline ends came to 19 bases. CDR3 size: 18 residues. Germline assignment: CDR1 SGHNT and CDR2 YENEEA. This CDR3 is CASSQDFDGGTGANVLTF. CDR3 nucleotide sequence: TGTGCCAGCAGCCAAGATTTCGACGGGGGAACTGGGGCCAACGTCCTGACTTTC.

The V and J genes are TRBV6-1 and TRBJ2-7; D may be TRBD1 (6 bases). V was trimmed by 1 base and J by 4 bases, leaving 17 bases between them. CDR1 and CDR2 from the germline V gene are MNHNS and SASEGT. The CDR3 runs 16 residues. For the CDR3, the DNA is TGTGCCAGCAGTGAAGTACCCCTCCGGACAGCATACGAGCAGTACTTC. Its protein product is CASSEVPLRTAYEQYF.

This sequence joins TRBV30 and TRBJ1-4; D not certain. Trimming pared 0 bases from V and 5 bases from J, leaving 19 bases between. The CDR3 sequence is 17 residues long. The germline CDR1 and CDR2 sequences are GTSNPN and SVGIG (reference sequence). This CDR3 reads CAWSVPRGGVSNEKLFF. CDR3 DNA sequence: TGTGCCTGGAGTGTACCCCGTGGCGGGGTTAGCAATGAAAAACTGTTTTTT.

This chain uses TRBV9 with TRBJ1-1; D is undetermined. The CDR3 covers 15 residues. The germline gives CDR1 SGDLS, CDR2 YYNGEE. Trimming stripped 0 bases from V and 4 bases from J, with 13 bases between. CDR3 in amino acids: CASSVEWLPGTEAFF. The CDR3 coding sequence is TGTGCCAGCAGCGTAGAATGGCTACCTGGCACTGAAGCTTTCTTT.

V and J are TRBV7-9 and TRBJ2-3; D possibly corresponds to TRBD2 (6 bases). Looked up from germline, CDR1 is SEHNR and CDR2 is FQNEAQ (reference sequence). Trimming removed 4 bases at V and 4 bases at J, with 9 bases between. The CDR3 contains 13 residues. The CDR3 coding sequence is TGTGCCAGCAGCTCCCCGGGGGCAGATACGCAGTATTTT. It specifies CASSSPGADTQYF. The whole variable domain, filled in from reference TRBV7-9 and TRBJ2-3, reads DTGVSQNPRHKITKRGQNVTFRCDPISEHNRLYWYRQTLGQGPEFLTYFQNEAQLEKSRLLSDRFSAERPKGSFSTLEIQRTEQGDSAMYLCASSSPGADTQYFGPGTRLTVL.

The rearrangement uses TRBV27 and TRBJ2-7, with 9 bases that match TRBD2. V shed 0 bases and J 1 base; nucleotides not matched to a gene: 4. Germline-derived CDR1 and CDR2 are MNHEY and SMNVEV (reference sequence). This CDR3 has 16 residues. The CDR3 nucleotides are TGTGCCAGCAGTTTATCGGTGACTAGCGGATCCTACGAGCAGTACTTC. Translating it yields CASSLSVTSGSYEQYF.

This clone turned up a few times. The chain joins TRBV6-4 to TRBJ2-1; 10 positions match TRBD1. The CDR3 loop spans 15 amino acids. The germline gives CDR1 MRHNA, CDR2 SNTAGT. V shed 2 bases and J 5 bases; nucleotides not matched to a gene: 3. CDR3: CASSDGQGGNNEQFF. DNA of the CDR3: TGTGCCAGCAGTGACGGACAGGGGGGCAACAATGAGCAGTTCTTC.